This TCR beta chain was sequenced for a study of blood T cell repertoires in COVID-19. About the study: Some COVID-19 samples were acute and others convalescent; all came from the United States, Italy and Spain. PBMCs, B-cell-depleted T cells, or T cells provided the cDNA or gDNA that made up the material.

Germline V gene data show CDR1 as LNHDA and CDR2 as SQIVND (reference sequence). The ends were cut back, 4 bases at V and 1 base at J, with 10 bases in the middle. CDR3 size: 14 residues. Original analysis: How many nucleated cells were present was estimated from reference gene primer amplification. Clones were read by immunoSEQ multiplex PCR, and TCRdb kept only the in-frame ones, dropping some. V and J calls plus clone size are reproduced from that table; the DNA served to infer D and trimming. The sample contains 70,000 to 85,000 clones, approximately 80% of which appear only once. This TCR derives from a man at least 80 years old with acute or convalescent COVID-19. The sequenced sample was peripheral blood. The V and J genes are TRBV19 and TRBJ2-5; a possible D gene is TRBD1 (5 bases). DNA for the CDR3: TGTGCCAGTAGTACAGGACACCTCCAAGAGACCCAGTACTTC. It codes for CASSTGHLQETQYF.